The 28 T cell receptor beta chains given below trace back to one sample, sequenced in a study of response to subunit inactivated influenza vaccine. Via MiXCR, TCRdb re-called the RT-PCR reads, giving one row per CDR3 protein. The table includes around 540,000 distinct CDR3 sequences, about 12% detected once. This specimen consisted of PBMCs from blood, obtained on the day of vaccination. The receptor source for this set is a man between 50 and 59 years old who received an inactivated influenza vaccine.

This clonotype has ten or more counts. The CDR3 bases are TGTGCCAGCAGCTCGAAGGGGAGTGGACAGGGAGGAACCTACAATGAGCAGTTCTTC. The encoded protein is CASSSKGSGQGGTYNEQFF. The chain is built from TRBV11-2 and TRBJ2-1; 8 bases fit TRBD1. The V and J ends lost 4 bases and 2 bases, in that order; junction bases with no gene match: 16. The CDR3 is made up of 19 amino acids. The germline V gene has CDR1 SGHAT and CDR2 FQNNGV. Looking up the rest from reference TRBV11-2 and TRBJ2-1 gives the full variable domain: EAGVAQSPRYKIIEKRQSVAFWCNPISGHATLYWYQQILGQGPKLLIQFQNNGVVDDSQLPKDRFSAERLKGVDSTLKIQPAKLEDSAVYLCASSSKGSGQGGTYNEQFFGPGTRLTVL.

This clonotype was seen a few times. One junction end does not reproduce the germline sequence, and a read error may be involved. The chain couples TRBV29-1 to TRBJ2-1, with 10 bases aligning to TRBD2. Germline CDR1 and CDR2: SQVTM and ANQGSEA. This CDR3 is built from 16 residues. This CDR3 is CSVEGVPGLATWEQFF. DNA of the CDR3: TGCAGCGTCGAAGGGGTTCCGGGACTAGCGACATGGGAGCAGTTCTTC.

This clonotype was counted between two and nine times. The chain couples TRBV12-3 or TRBV12-4 to TRBJ2-5; the D gene could be TRBD1 or TRBD2 (5 bases each). This CDR3 spans 15 amino acids. Trimming pared 4 bases from V and 1 base from J, leaving 13 bases between. DNA for the CDR3: TGTGCCAGCAGTTCCCGGGACGGGTTCCAAGAGACCCAGTACTTC. It is translated as CASSSRDGFQETQYF.

In nucleotides, the CDR3 is TGCAGTGCAAAAACCGGGACTAGCGGCTACGAGCAGTACTTC. It yields the protein CSAKTGTSGYEQYF. This rearrangement joins TRBV20-1 to TRBJ2-7, with 11 bases fitting TRBD2. The CDR3 contains 14 residues. V shed 6 bases, J shed 3 bases, and the junction held 7 bases outside the gene matches. The V gene's germline CDR1 is DFQATT and CDR2 SNEGSKA (reference sequence).

This chain connects TRBV27 to TRBJ2-5; D possibly corresponds to TRBD1 (7 bases). V gave up 5 bases and J gave up 2 bases, with 24 bases separating them. Germline CDR1 and CDR2: MNHEY and SMNVEV (reference sequence). This CDR3 comprises 18 residues. CDR3 residues: CASSMTGWGAANQETQYF. The CDR3 DNA follows: TGTGCCAGCAGTATGACAGGGTGGGGGGCTGCCAATCAAGAGACCCAGTACTTC.

This clonotype was found many times. V and J are TRBV7-2 and TRBJ2-6, with D perhaps TRBD1 (5 bases). CDR3 size: 16 residues. Germline V gene data show CDR1 as SGHTA and CDR2 as FQGNSA. The ends were cut back, 3 bases at V and 0 bases at J, with 9 bases in the middle. CDR3 bases: TGTGCCAGCAGCTTTCAGGGCCACTCTGGGGCCAACGTCCTGACTTTC. Protein sequence: CASSFQGHSGANVLTF.

This clonotype was found once. Just one base apart from a much larger clone, this may be a read error. V is TRBV12-3 or TRBV12-4 and J is TRBJ2-1; tentatively, D is TRBD2 (6 bases). The ends were cut back, 1 base at V and 10 bases at J, with 8 bases in the middle. CDR3 length: 12 amino acids. The CDR3 sequence: CASSLGAGEQFF. CDR3 coding DNA: TGTGCCAGCAGTTTAGGGGCGGGAGAGCAGTTCTTC.

The CDR3 spells CASSHRVQETQYF. In DNA, the CDR3 is TGTGCCAGCAGCCATCGGGTCCAAGAGACCCAGTACTTC. This chain joins TRBV5-4 and TRBJ2-5; D uncertain. V lost 4 bases to trimming and J lost 1 base, with 8 bases between them. This CDR3 is 13 amino acids long. CDR1 SGHNT and CDR2 YYREEE come from the germline V gene (reference sequence).

The chain employs TRBV27 and TRBJ1-3, with TRBD1 as a possible D gene (5 bases). Per germline, CDR1 MNHEY and CDR2 SMNVEV (reference sequence). The CDR3 runs to 14 residues. The germline V and J ends were trimmed by 2 bases and 4 bases, with 9 bases remaining between them. The CDR3 nucleotides read TGTGCCAGCAGTTTAAGGGACGTCGGAAACACCATATATTTT. Translated: CASSLRDVGNTIYF.

This clonotype has a handful of counts. This sequence joins TRBV7-9 and TRBJ2-1; the D gene is possibly TRBD1 (6 bases). The CDR3 consists of 15 residues. Germline V CDR1 and CDR2: SEHNR, FQNEAQ (reference sequence). V lost 1 base and J 5 bases, leaving 12 bases between the germline ends. CDR3 DNA sequence: TGTGCCAGCAGCTTAGGCCAGGGGCGGCACAATGAGCAGTTCTTC. The encoded protein is CASSLGQGRHNEQFF.

There are many counts of this clonotype. The genes are TRBV5-1 and TRBJ2-1; D is perhaps TRBD1 (6 bases). CDR3 length: 16 residues. CDR1 and CDR2 (germline): SGHRS, YFSETQ. With 4 bases removed from V and 4 bases from J, the gap between germline ends came to 18 bases. CDR3: CASSPEPGHKYNEQFF. In DNA, the CDR3 is TGCGCCAGCAGCCCGGAACCGGGACACAAATACAATGAGCAGTTCTTC.

In its sample, this clonotype was seen a few times. The chain uses TRBV20-1 and TRBJ2-7; the match to TRBD1 covers 7 bases. The CDR3 totals 14 residues. V shed 6 bases, J shed 0 bases, and the junction held 8 bases outside the gene matches. Germline V gene sequence: CDR1 DFQATT, CDR2 SNEGSKA (reference sequence). CDR3 region: CSALTGESSYEQYF. The CDR3 DNA is TGCAGTGCCCTAACAGGGGAGAGCTCCTACGAGCAGTACTTC.

This clonotype has only a few counts. The chain joins TRBV6-5 to TRBJ1-1, with 9 bases fitting TRBD1. This CDR3 comprises 14 residues. CDR1 and CDR2 (germline): MNHEY, SVGAGI. The V gene end was trimmed by 4 bases and the J gene end by 6 bases; junction bases not matched to a gene: 6. The CDR3 region is CASSWDRAGAEAFF. CDR3 bases: TGTGCCAGCAGTTGGGACAGGGCAGGCGCTGAAGCTTTCTTT.

A single count supports this clonotype. The rearrangement uses TRBV7-8 and TRBJ2-3; tentatively, D is TRBD2 (5 bases). Germline V gives CDR1 SGHVS, CDR2 FQNEAQ. Trimming pared 2 bases from V and 5 bases from J, leaving 11 bases between. The CDR3 contains 14 residues. This CDR3 reads CASSLRRMGDTQYF. The CDR3 coding sequence is TGTGCCAGCAGCTTAAGGAGGATGGGAGATACGCAGTATTTT. The whole variable domain, remainder taken from reference TRBV7-8 and TRBJ2-3, is GAGVSQSPRYKVAKRGQDVALRCDPISGHVSLFWYQQALGQGPEFLTYFQNEAQLDKSGLPSDRFFAERPEGSVSTLKIQRTQQEDSAVYLCASSLRRMGDTQYFGPGTRLTVL.

This chain uses TRBV9 with TRBJ2-2, with D uncertain. V was trimmed by 4 bases and J by 4 bases, leaving 5 bases between them. Per germline, CDR1 SGDLS and CDR2 YYNGEE. The CDR3 sequence is 12 residues long. This CDR3 reads CASSNSTGELFF. The CDR3, as DNA: TGTGCCAGCAGCAATAGCACCGGGGAGCTGTTTTTT. Drawing the rest from reference TRBV9 and TRBJ2-2, the complete variable domain is DSGVTQTPKHLITATGQRVTLRCSPRSGDLSVYWYQQSLDQGLQFLIQYYNGEERAKGNILERFSAQQFPDLHSELNLSSLELGDSALYFCASSNSTGELFFGEGSRLTVL.

The chain combines TRBV7-6 with TRBJ1-1, with 8 bases fitting TRBD1. The length of the CDR3 is 18 residues. The V gene's germline CDR1 is SGHVS and CDR2 FNYEAQ. V was pared by 1 base and J by 11 bases, with 21 bases of the junction left unmatched. Written as DNA, the CDR3 is TGTGCCAGCAGCTTAGGAACCGGGACAGGACGCCGCCCTCTTTCGGCTTTCTTT. This sequence encodes CASSLGTGTGRRPLSAFF. Drawing the rest from reference TRBV7-6 and TRBJ1-1, the complete variable domain is GAGVSQSPRYKVTKRGQDVALRCDPISGHVSLYWYRQALGQGPEFLTYFNYEAQQDKSGLPNDRFSAERPEGSISTLTIQRTEQRDSAMYRCASSLGTGTGRRPLSAFFGQGTRLTVV.

The chain joins TRBV27 to TRBJ2-5; 12 bases line up with TRBD2. The germline V gene has CDR1 MNHEY and CDR2 SMNVEV (reference sequence). The CDR3 sequence is 15 residues long. J was trimmed by 7 bases and V by 4 bases; bases with no gene match: 7. In DNA, the CDR3 is TGTGCCAGCAGTTCCCTAGCGGGGGGGCCGGGGACCCAGTACTTC. Its protein product is CASSSLAGGPGTQYF.

This clonotype was recorded many times. The chain links TRBV29-1 to TRBJ2-7; D is unresolved. The CDR3 has 10 amino acids. V was clipped by 6 bases and J by 4 bases, with 7 bases between them. Germline V gene lookup returns CDR1 SQVTM and CDR2 ANQGSEA. The CDR3 protein is CSVLDYEQYF. Written as DNA, the CDR3 is TGCAGCGTCCTAGATTACGAGCAGTACTTC.

This clonotype occurred many times. This chain joins TRBV6-5 and TRBJ2-1; D unclear. The germline V gene has CDR1 MNHEY and CDR2 SVGAGI. The CDR3 consists of 16 residues. The V and J ends lost 0 bases and 2 bases respectively, with 11 bases between them. The CDR3 sequence: CASSYSGAYPYNEQFF. The CDR3 nucleotides read TGTGCCAGCAGTTACTCGGGTGCTTACCCCTACAATGAGCAGTTCTTC.

V is TRBV28 and J is TRBJ1-2; D gene unclear. Trimming left V 6 bases short and J 8 bases short, with 25 bases between. CDR1 and CDR2 (germline): MDHEN, SYDVKM. The CDR3 has 16 residues. The CDR3 bases are TGTGCCAGCAGCCCCCCAGTCGGCAGGTGGATAAGCGGCTACACCTTC. Protein: CASSPPVGRWISGYTF.

CDR3 DNA sequence: TGTGCCAGCGTACGACTAGCGGGGTTTCAAGAGACCCAGTACTTC. Translation: CASVRLAGFQETQYF. The chain couples TRBV2 to TRBJ2-5; 11 bases align to TRBD2. CDR3 length: 15 amino acids. The V and J ends lost 8 bases and 2 bases, in that order; junction bases with no gene match: 7. Germline V gene lookup returns CDR1 SNHLY and CDR2 FYNNEI.

This clonotype was counted many times. The chain recombines TRBV20-1 with TRBJ2-3, with D unresolved. V was shortened by 0 bases and J by 6 bases, with 13 bases between the two germline ends. CDR1 and CDR2 from the germline V gene are DFQATT and SNEGSKA (reference sequence). This CDR3 contains 14 residues. The CDR3 spells CSAREALVADTQYF. CDR3 bases: TGCAGTGCTAGAGAGGCCCTAGTGGCCGATACGCAGTATTTT.

This clonotype was seen repeatedly, ten times or more. The rearrangement uses TRBV5-1 and TRBJ2-1; 13 bases are shared with TRBD2. This CDR3 is built from 17 residues. The V and J ends lost 4 bases and 0 bases, in that order; junction bases with no gene match: 4. Germline-derived CDR1 and CDR2 are SGHRS and YFSETQ. The CDR3 nucleotides are TGCGCCAGCAGCCCGGGACTAGCGGGGACCTCCTACAATGAGCAGTTCTTC. It translates to CASSPGLAGTSYNEQFF.

V usage is TRBV27 and J usage is TRBJ2-1; 14 bases are shared with TRBD2. Losses at the gene ends were 5 bases for V and 7 bases for J; bases not matched to a gene: 16. Germline values: CDR1 MNHEY, CDR2 SMNVEV (reference sequence). This CDR3 region has 19 residues. The CDR3 protein is CASSPAPGLAGAQTNEQFF. The CDR3 DNA is TGTGCCAGCAGTCCCGCCCCGGGACTAGCGGGAGCTCAGACTAATGAGCAGTTCTTC.

This chain uses TRBV7-3 with TRBJ2-1, with a possible D match to TRBD1 (5 bases). Germline V gives CDR1 SGHTA, CDR2 FQGTGA. Trimming removed 4 bases from V and 2 bases from J, with 18 bases in between. The CDR3 extends over 17 amino acids. The CDR3 nucleotides read TGTGCCAGCAGCTCCTTTGTAGGCAGGGCTCCCTACAATGAGCAGTTCTTC. It is translated as CASSSFVGRAPYNEQFF.

The gene calls are TRBV20-1 and TRBJ1-1; D gene uncertain. Germline V lookup: CDR1 DFQATT, CDR2 SNEGSKA (reference sequence). Between the trimmed V and J ends, which lost 4 bases and 3 bases, there was a span of 12 bases. This CDR3 is built from 13 residues. This chain's CDR3 is CSATSGSDTEAFF. The CDR3 DNA sequence: TGCAGTGCTACCTCGGGGTCGGACACTGAAGCTTTCTTT.

This clonotype was detected many times. The rearrangement joins TRBV12-3 or TRBV12-4 to TRBJ2-5, with 14 bases lining up with TRBD2. The CDR3 spans 20 residues. The junction had 19 bases not matched to a gene; V was cut back by 5 bases and J by 5 bases. This CDR3 reads CASSRGTSGSGGRNRETQYF. Written as DNA, the CDR3 is TGTGCCAGCAGTCGAGGGACTAGCGGGAGCGGGGGCCGTAACCGGGAGACCCAGTACTTC.

At least ten counts were recorded for this clonotype. The chain employs TRBV7-8 and TRBJ2-1; 11 bases align to TRBD2. This CDR3 has 15 residues. The trim removed 3 bases at V and 6 bases at J, leaving 4 bases unmatched. Per the germline V gene, CDR1 is SGHVS and CDR2 is FQNEAQ. The CDR3 nucleotides read TGTGCCAGCAGCTTCCGACTAGCGGGGATCAATGAGCAGTTCTTC. It translates to CASSFRLAGINEQFF.